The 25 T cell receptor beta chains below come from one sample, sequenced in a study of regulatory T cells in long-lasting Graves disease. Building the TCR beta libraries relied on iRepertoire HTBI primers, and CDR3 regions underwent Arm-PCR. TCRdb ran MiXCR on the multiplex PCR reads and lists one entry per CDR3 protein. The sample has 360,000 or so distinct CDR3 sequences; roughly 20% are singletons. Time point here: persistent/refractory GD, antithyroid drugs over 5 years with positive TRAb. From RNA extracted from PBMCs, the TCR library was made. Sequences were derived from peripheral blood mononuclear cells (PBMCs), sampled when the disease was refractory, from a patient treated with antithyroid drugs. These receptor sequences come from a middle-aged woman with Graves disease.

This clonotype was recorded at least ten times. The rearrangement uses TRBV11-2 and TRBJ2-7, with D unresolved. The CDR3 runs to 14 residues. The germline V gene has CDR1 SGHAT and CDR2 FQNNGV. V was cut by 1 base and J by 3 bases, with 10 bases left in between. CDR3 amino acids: CASSLGPTDYEQYF. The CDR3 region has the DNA TGTGCCAGCAGCTTAGGCCCGACGGACTACGAGCAGTACTTC. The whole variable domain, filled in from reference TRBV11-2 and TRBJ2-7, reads EAGVAQSPRYKIIEKRQSVAFWCNPISGHATLYWYQQILGQGPKLLIQFQNNGVVDDSQLPKDRFSAERLKGVDSTLKIQPAKLEDSAVYLCASSLGPTDYEQYFGPGTRLTVT.

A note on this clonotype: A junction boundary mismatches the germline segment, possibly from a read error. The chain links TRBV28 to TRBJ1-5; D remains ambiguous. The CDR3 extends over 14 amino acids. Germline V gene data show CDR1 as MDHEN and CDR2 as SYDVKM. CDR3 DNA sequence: TGTGCCAGCGGTTTAGCAATCGGGTATCAGCCCCAGCATTTT. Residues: CASGLAIGYQPQHF.

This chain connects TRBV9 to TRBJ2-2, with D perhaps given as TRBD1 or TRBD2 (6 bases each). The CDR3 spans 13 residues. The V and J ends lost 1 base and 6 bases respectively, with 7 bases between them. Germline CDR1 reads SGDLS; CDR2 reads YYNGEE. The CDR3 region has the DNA TGTGCCAGCAGCGTAAGGGGGGCCGGGGAGCTGTTTTTT. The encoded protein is CASSVRGAGELFF. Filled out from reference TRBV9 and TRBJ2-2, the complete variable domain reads DSGVTQTPKHLITATGQRVTLRCSPRSGDLSVYWYQQSLDQGLQFLIQYYNGEERAKGNILERFSAQQFPDLHSELNLSSLELGDSALYFCASSVRGAGELFFGEGSRLTVL.

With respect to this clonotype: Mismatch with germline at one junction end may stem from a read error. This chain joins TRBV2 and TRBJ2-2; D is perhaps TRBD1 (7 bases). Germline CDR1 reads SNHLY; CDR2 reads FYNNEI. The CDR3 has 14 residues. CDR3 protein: CACRGTEGIGGLFF. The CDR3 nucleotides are TGTGCCTGCAGAGGGACAGAGGGTATCGGGGGGCTGTTTTTT.

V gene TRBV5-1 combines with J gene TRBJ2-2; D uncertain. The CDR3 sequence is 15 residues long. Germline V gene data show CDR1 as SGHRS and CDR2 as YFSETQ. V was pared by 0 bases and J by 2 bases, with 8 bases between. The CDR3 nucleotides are TGCGCCAGCAGCTTGGTCCGCCCCAACACCGGGGAGCTGTTTTTT. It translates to CASSLVRPNTGELFF.

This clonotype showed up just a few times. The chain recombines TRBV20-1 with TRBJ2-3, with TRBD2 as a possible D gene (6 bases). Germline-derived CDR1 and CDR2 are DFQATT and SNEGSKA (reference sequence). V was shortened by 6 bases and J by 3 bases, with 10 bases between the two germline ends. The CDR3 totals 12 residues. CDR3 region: CSALRGTDTQYF. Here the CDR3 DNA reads TGCAGTGCCCTCCGGGGGACAGATACGCAGTATTTT.

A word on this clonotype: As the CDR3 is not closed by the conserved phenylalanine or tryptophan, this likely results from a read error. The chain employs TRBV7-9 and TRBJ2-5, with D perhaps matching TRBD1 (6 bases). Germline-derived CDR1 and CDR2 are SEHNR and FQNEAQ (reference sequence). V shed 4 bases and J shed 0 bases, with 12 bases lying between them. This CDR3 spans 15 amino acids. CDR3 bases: TGTGCCAGCAGCTCCCGGGACAAGTACCAAGAGACCCAGTACCTC. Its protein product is CASSSRDKYQETQYL.

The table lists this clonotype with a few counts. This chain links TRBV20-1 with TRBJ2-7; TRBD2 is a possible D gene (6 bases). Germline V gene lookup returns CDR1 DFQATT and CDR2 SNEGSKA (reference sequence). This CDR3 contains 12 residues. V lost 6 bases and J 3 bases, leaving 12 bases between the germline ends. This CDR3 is CSARGSLYEQYF. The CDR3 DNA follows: TGCAGTGCACGGGGGAGCCTCTACGAGCAGTACTTC.

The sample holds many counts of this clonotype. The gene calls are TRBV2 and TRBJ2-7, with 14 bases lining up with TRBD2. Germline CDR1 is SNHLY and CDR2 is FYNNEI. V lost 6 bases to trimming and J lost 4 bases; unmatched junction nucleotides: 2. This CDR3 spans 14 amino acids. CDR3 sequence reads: CASRGTSGRYEQYF. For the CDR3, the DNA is TGTGCCAGCAGGGGGACTAGCGGGAGATACGAGCAGTACTTC.

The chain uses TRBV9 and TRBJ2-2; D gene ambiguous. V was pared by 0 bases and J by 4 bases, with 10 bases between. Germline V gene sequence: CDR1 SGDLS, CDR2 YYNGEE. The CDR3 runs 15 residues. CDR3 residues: CASSVDRVGTGELFF. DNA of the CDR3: TGTGCCAGCAGCGTAGACAGAGTTGGCACCGGGGAGCTGTTTTTT.

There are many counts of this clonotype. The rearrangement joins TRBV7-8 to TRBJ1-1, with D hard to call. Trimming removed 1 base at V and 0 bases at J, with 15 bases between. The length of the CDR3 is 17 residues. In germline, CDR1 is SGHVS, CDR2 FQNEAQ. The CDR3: CASSLEAGTLMNTEAFF. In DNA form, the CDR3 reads TGTGCCAGCAGCTTAGAAGCGGGCACCCTCATGAACACTGAAGCTTTCTTT.

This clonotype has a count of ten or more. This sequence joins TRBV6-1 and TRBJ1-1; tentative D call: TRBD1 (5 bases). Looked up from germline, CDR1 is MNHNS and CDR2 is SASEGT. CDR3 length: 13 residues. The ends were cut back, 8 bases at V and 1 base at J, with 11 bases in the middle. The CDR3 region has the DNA TGTGCCAGCGCTAGGGGACGGAACACTGAAGCTTTCTTT. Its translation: CASARGRNTEAFF.

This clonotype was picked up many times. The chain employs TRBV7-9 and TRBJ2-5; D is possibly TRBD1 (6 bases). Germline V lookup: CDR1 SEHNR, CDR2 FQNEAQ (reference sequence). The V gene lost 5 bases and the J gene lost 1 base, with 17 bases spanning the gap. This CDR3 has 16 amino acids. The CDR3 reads CASSRPGQKAQETQYF. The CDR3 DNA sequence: TGTGCCAGCAGCCGACCTGGACAGAAAGCCCAAGAGACCCAGTACTTC.

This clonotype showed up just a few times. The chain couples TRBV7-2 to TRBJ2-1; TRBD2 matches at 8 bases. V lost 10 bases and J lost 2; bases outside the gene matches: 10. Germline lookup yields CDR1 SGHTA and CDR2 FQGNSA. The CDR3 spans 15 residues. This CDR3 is CANTPTSGPYNEQFF. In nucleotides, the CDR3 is TGTGCCAATACACCTACTAGCGGCCCCTACAATGAGCAGTTCTTC.

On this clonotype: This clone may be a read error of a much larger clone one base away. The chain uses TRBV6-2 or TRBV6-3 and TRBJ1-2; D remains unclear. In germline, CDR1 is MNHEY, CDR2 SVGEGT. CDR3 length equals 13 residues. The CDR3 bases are TGTTCCAGCAGTGAGGCGGACCACTATGGCTACACCTTC. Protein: CSSSEADHYGYTF.

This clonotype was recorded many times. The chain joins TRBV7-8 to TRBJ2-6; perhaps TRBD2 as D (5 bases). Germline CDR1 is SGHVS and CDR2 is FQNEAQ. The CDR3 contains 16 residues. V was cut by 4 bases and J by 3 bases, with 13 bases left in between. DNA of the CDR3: TGTGCCAGCAGCTCGGACGGAGGATTTGGGGCCAACGTCCTGACTTTC. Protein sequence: CASSSDGGFGANVLTF.

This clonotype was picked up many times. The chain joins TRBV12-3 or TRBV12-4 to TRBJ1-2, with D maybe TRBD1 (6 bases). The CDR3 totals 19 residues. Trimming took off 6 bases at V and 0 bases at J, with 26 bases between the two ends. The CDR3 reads CASSPPRGGLLLSNYGYTF. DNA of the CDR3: TGTGCCAGCAGCCCCCCTCGAGGGGGATTGCTTTTATCTAACTATGGCTACACCTTC.

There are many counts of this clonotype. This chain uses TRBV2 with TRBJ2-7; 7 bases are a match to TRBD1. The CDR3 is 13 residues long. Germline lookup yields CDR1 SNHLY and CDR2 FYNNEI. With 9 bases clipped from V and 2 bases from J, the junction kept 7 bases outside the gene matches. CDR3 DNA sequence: TGTGCCAGTATAGGGACAGATACCTACGAGCAGTACTTC. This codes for CASIGTDTYEQYF.

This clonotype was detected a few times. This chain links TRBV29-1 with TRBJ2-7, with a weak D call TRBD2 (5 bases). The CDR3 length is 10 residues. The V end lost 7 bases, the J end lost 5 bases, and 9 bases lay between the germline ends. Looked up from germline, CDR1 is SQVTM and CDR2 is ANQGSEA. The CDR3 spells CSGVGDEQYF. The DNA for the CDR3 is TGCAGCGGGGTCGGGGACGAGCAGTACTTC.

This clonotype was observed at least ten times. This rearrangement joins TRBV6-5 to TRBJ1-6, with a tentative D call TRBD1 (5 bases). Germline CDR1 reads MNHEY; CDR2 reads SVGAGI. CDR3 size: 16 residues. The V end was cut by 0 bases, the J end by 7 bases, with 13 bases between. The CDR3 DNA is TGTGCCAGCAGTTACTCGAGTGTAGGGGACAATTCACCCCTCCACTTT. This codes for CASSYSSVGDNSPLHF.

Here the CDR3 DNA reads TGCAGTGCTACGGGATTTAGTAGCGACTCCTACGAGCAGTACTTC. Translated, it gives CSATGFSSDSYEQYF. The rearrangement links TRBV20-1 to TRBJ2-7; perhaps TRBD2 as D (5 bases). The CDR3 sequence is 15 residues long. Trimming shortened V by 4 bases and J by 0 bases, and 16 bases separated the two germline ends. The germline V gene encodes CDR1 DFQATT and CDR2 SNEGSKA (reference sequence).

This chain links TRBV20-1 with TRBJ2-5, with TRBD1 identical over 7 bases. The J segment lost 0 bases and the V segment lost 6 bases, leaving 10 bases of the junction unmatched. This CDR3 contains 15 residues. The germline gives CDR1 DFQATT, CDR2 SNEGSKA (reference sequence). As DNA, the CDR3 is TGCAGTGCGGGTTACAGGGGATTGTACCAAGAGACCCAGTACTTC. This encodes CSAGYRGLYQETQYF.

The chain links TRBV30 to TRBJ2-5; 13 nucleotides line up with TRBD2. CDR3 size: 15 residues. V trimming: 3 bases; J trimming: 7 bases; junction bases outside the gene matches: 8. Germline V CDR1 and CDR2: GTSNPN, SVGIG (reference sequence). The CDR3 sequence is CAWSPTSGRSGTQYF. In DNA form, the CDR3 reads TGTGCCTGGAGCCCGACTAGCGGGAGGTCGGGGACCCAGTACTTC.

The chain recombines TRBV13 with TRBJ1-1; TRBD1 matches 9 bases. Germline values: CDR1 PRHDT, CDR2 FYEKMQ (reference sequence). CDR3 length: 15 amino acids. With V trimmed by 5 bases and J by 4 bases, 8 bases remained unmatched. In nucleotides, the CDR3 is TGTGCCAGCAGCACTAGCGGGACAGGGAGCACTGAAGCTTTCTTT. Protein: CASSTSGTGSTEAFF.

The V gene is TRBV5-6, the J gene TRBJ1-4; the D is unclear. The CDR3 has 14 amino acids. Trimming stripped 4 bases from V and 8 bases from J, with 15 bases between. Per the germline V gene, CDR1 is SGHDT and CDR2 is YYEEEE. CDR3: CASSLRGSREKLFF. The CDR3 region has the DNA TGTGCCAGCAGCCTACGGGGTTCCCGGGAAAAACTGTTTTTT. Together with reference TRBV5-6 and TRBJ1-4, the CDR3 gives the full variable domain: DAGVTQSPTHLIKTRGQQVTLRCSPKSGHDTVSWYQQALGQGPQFIFQYYEEEERQRGNFPDRFSGHQFPNYSSELNVNALLLGDSALYLCASSLRGSREKLFFGSGTQLSVL.